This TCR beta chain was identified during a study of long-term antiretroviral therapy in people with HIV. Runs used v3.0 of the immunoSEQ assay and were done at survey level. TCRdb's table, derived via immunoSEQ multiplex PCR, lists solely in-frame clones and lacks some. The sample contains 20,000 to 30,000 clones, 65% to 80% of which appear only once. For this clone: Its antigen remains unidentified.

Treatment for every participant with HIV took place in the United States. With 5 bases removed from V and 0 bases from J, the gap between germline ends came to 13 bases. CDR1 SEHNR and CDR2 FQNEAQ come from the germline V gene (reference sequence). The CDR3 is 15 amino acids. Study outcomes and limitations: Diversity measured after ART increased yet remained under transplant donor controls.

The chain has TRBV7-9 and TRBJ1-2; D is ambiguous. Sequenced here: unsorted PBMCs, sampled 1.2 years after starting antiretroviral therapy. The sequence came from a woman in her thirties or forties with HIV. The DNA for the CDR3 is TGTGCCAGCAGCCCCTCTGAAAGGCCTAACTATGGCTACACCTTC. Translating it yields CASSPSERPNYGYTF.